Sequencing of this TCR beta chain was carried out in a study of blood T cell repertoires in COVID-19 (dated by TCRdb to about 2020). In terms of the full investigation: Collaborator samples came from the United States, Italy and Spain and covered acute and convalescent phases of COVID-19. The prospective study material was composed of cDNA or gDNA derived from T cells, B-cell-depleted T cells, or PBMCs. Sample metadata almost always included a de-identified subject ID, COVID-19 status, age in years and sex. The repertoires were released in a freely available public database meant as a resource for research on the immune response to SARS-CoV-2. The dataset comprised deeply sampled blood TCRbeta repertoires from subjects exposed to, actively infected with, or recovered from COVID-19. The samples were drawn from the first 160 participants of the ongoing ImmuneRACE study and from roughly 1,300 subjects provided by 6 global collaborators. Where available, HLA class I and class II types were taken from metadata supplied by the sample provider and were not determined by assay-based typing. General findings and caveats noted by the study authors: How much clinical and demographic metadata was included differed by source and by participant, and the metadata was provided uncurated.

The immunoSEQ Assay, a bias-controlled multiplex PCR, was used to amplify TCRbeta CDR3 regions from genomic DNA. The published analysis was carried out like this. Nucleated cell counts per sample were estimated from amplification of reference gene primers within the assay. To quantify the absolute abundance of each unique TCRbeta CDR3 rearrangement, sequence reads were collapsed and filtered. Productive Simpson clonality was computed per sample as the square root of Simpson's diversity index over productive rearrangements. As stored in TCRdb, this immuneACCESS dataset retains in-frame rearrangements with V and J assigned. A fraction of the clones does not appear; measured against another copy, unresolved V genes explain less than half of the discrepancy, and the remainder lacks a known reason. The V and J calls and clone size were taken over from that table, and D and trimming were inferred from the DNA. Recorded for this sample are a few hundred thousand clones; 80% to 90% of them occurred a single time. The ten largest clones add up to about 4.6% of the sample.

This clone was observed once. It has no known antigen specificity. Per-base qualities were not stored, and no clone one base away is much larger. The CDR3 measures 17 amino acids from cysteine to phenylalanine. The kept DNA is CDR3 alone, 51 bases in frame from the first base. Participants in the prospective study were aged roughly 18 to 89 years, lived in approximately 26 United States geographic areas, and enrolled through a virtual design. In the prospective study, participants were assigned to cohorts based on the clinical history participants reported in a screening survey and a study questionnaire. Exposed participants had been in contact with someone with a PCR-confirmed or clinician-diagnosed COVID-19 case within 2 weeks of study entry. In the prospective study, mobile phlebotomists collected whole blood, serum and a nasopharyngeal or oropharyngeal swab from each participant. Prospective study participants could optionally give additional blood draws and questionnaires over a roughly 2-month period. Blood samples from the prospective study were shipped frozen or at room temperature prior to DNA extraction.

This sequence was found in a woman aged 25 to 39 who had been exposed to COVID-19. Sequencing was performed on PBMCs or T cells enriched from blood (not recorded which). The chain joins TRBV21-1 to TRBJ2-6; TRBD1 is the table's D call and was not checked against the DNA. TRBV21-1 is shown as a pseudogene. The nucleotides read TGTGCCAGCAGCAAAGCGGGGGCCAGCTCTGGGGCCAACGTCCTGACTTTC. This is translated as CASSKAGASSGANVLTF.